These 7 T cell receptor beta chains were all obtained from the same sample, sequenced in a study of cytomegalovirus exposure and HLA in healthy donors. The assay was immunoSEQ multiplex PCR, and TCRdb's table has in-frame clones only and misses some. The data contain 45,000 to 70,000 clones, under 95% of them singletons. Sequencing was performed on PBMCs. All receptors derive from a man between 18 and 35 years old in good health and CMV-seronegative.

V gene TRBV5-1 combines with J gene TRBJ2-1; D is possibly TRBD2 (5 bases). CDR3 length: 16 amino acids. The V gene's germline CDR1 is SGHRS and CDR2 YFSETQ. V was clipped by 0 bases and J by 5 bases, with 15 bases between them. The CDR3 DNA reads TGCGCCAGCAGCTTGGCCCCCGGGCTCGGGGACAATGAGCAGTTCTTC. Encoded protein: CASSLAPGLGDNEQFF.

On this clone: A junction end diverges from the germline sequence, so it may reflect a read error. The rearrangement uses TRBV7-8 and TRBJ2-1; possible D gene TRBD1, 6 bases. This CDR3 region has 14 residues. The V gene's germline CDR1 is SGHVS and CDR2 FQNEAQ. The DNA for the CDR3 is TGTGCCAGCACCTTACAGGGTTCTTTGTATGAGCAGTTCTTC. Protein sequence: CASTLQGSLYEQFF.

The CDR3 here is CASSPPWTGVTSYEQYF. CDR3 bases: TGTGCCAGCTCACCACCGTGGACAGGGGTCACTAGCTACGAGCAGTACTTC. This chain links TRBV18 with TRBJ2-7; 9 bases fit TRBD1. Germline lookup yields CDR1 KGHSH and CDR2 LQKENI. With 0 bases clipped from V and 3 bases from J, the junction kept 9 bases outside the gene matches. CDR3 size: 17 residues.

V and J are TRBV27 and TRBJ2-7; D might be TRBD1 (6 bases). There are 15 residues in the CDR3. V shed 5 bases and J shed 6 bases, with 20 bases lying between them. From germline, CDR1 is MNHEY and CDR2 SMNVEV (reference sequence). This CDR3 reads CASSLKLRQDGEQYF. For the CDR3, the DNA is TGTGCCAGCAGTCTCAAATTGAGACAGGATGGCGAGCAGTACTTC.

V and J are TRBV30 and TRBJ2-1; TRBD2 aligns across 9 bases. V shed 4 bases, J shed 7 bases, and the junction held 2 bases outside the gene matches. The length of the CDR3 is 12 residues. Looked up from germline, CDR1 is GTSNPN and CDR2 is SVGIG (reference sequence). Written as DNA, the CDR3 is TGTGCCTGGACTAGCGGGATTAATGAGCAGTTCTTC. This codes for CAWTSGINEQFF.

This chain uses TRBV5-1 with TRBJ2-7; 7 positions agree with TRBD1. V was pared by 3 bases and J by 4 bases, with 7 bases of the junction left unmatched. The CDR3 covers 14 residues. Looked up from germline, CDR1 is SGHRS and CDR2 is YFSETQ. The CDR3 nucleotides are TGCGCCAGCAGCTGGTACCGGGACAGATACGAGCAGTACTTC. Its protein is CASSWYRDRYEQYF.

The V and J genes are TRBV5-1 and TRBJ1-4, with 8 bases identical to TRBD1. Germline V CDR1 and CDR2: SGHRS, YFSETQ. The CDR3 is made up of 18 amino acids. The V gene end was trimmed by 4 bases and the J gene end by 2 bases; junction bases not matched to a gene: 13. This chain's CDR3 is CASSPSPQGALTNEKLFF. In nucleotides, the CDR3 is TGCGCCAGCAGCCCCTCACCTCAGGGGGCCTTGACTAATGAAAAACTGTTTTTT.